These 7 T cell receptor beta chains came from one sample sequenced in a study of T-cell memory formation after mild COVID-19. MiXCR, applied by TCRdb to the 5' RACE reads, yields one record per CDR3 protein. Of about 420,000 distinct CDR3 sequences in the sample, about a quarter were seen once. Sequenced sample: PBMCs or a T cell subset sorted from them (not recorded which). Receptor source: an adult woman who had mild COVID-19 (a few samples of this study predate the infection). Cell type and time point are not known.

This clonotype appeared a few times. The CDR3 region has the DNA TGCAGCGTTGGGTCGGTGAATCAGCCCCAGCATTTT. Translated, it gives CSVGSVNQPQHF. This chain joins TRBV29-1 and TRBJ1-5; D is uncertain. The CDR3 is made up of 12 amino acids. Germline CDR1 SQVTM, CDR2 ANQGSEA. Trimming cost V 4 bases and J 4 bases, with 8 bases left between them.

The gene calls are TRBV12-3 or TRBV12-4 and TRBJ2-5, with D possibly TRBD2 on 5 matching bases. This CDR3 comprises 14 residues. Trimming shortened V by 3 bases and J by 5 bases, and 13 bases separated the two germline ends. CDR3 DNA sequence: TGTGCCAGCAGTTTTGCTGACCGGAGGGAGACCCAGTACTTC. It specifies CASSFADRRETQYF.

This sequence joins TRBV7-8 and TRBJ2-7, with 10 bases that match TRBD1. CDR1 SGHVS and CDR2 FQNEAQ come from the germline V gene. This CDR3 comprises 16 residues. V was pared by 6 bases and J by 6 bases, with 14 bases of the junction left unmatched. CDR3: CASSPPAGTGVLEQYF. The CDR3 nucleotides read TGTGCCAGCAGTCCACCCGCCGGGACAGGGGTCCTCGAGCAGTACTTC.

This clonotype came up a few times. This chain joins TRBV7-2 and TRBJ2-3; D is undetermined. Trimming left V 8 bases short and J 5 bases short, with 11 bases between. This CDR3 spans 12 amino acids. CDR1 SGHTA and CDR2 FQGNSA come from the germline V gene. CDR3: CASGVALDTQYF. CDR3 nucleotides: TGTGCCAGCGGAGTAGCATTAGATACGCAGTATTTT.

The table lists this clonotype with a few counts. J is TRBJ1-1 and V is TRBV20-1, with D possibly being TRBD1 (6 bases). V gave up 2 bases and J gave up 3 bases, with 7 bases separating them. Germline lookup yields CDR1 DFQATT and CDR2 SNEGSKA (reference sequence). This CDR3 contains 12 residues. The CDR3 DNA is TGCAGTGCTAGAAGGGGGTACACTGAAGCTTTCTTT. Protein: CSARRGYTEAFF.

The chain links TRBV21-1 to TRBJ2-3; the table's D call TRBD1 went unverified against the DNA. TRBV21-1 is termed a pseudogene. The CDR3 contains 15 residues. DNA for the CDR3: TGTGCCAGCAGCAAAAGGGGGCCAAGCACAGATACGCAGTATTTT. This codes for CASSKRGPSTDTQYF.

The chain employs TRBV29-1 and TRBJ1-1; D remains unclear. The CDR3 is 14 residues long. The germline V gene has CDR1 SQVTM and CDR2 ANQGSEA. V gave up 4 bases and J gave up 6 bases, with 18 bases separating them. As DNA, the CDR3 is TGCAGCGTTGTTCGGTCCCAAGGTGTCGCTGAAGCTTTCTTT. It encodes CSVVRSQGVAEAFF.